The 31 T cell receptor beta chains given below trace back to one sample, sequenced in a study of T cell repertoires in cytomegalovirus infection. One entry per CDR3 protein results from TCRdb running MiXCR on the reads. This repertoire shows approximately 320,000 distinct CDR3 sequences, around a tenth found once; its top ten account for about 3.9%. Sequencing was carried out using PBMCs. All receptors derive from a human donor in good health (CMV status not recorded). Some clones in this sample may be carry-over from other donors' samples.

In its sample, this clonotype was seen many times. CDR3 protein: CASSLAPTYTDTQYF. CDR3 DNA: TGTGCCAGCAGCTTAGCCCCAACCTACACAGATACGCAGTATTTT. The genes are TRBV7-2 and TRBJ2-3, with D unresolved. Per germline, CDR1 SGHTA and CDR2 FQGNSA. The CDR3 runs 15 residues. V was pared by 0 bases and J by 2 bases, with 9 bases between. The full variable domain, in which reference TRBV7-2 and TRBJ2-3 provide the parts outside the CDR3, is GAGVSQSPSNKVTEKGKDVELRCDPISGHTALYWYRQSLGQGLEFLIYFQGNSAPDKSGLPSDRFSAERTGGSVSTLTIQRTQQEDSAVYLCASSLAPTYTDTQYFGPGTRLTVL.

This chain connects TRBV4-2 to TRBJ2-7, with D tentatively TRBD1 or TRBD2 (5 bases each). Germline assignment: CDR1 LGHNA and CDR2 YNFKEQ. The CDR3 consists of 15 residues. The ends were cut back, 0 bases at V and 5 bases at J, with 14 bases in the middle. CDR3 DNA sequence: TGTGCCAGCAGCCAAGACCTTGTCCGGGGCAACGAGCAGTACTTC. This sequence encodes CASSQDLVRGNEQYF.

The table lists this clonotype with many counts. V gene TRBV20-1 combines with J gene TRBJ1-1; a possible D gene is TRBD1 (5 bases). Trimming removed 5 bases from V and 3 bases from J, with 13 bases in between. The CDR3 has 13 amino acids. Germline V gives CDR1 DFQATT, CDR2 SNEGSKA (reference sequence). The CDR3 DNA sequence: TGCAGTGCTCCCGCGAGGGGATACACTGAAGCTTTCTTT. This sequence encodes CSAPARGYTEAFF.

The chain couples TRBV6-6 to TRBJ2-2, with TRBD2 matching 8 bases. Trimming at V came to 6 bases and at J to 8 bases, leaving 14 bases not matched to a gene. The CDR3 spans 16 residues. CDR1 MNHNY and CDR2 SVGAGI come from the germline V gene (reference sequence). The CDR3 loop is CASSVSGTSNSGELFF. The DNA for the CDR3 is TGTGCCAGCAGCGTATCCGGGACTAGTAACTCGGGGGAGCTGTTTTTT.

This clonotype has a count of ten or more. The genes are TRBV7-2 and TRBJ2-5; no clear D gene. The V gene lost 1 base and the J gene lost 7 bases, with 7 bases spanning the gap. From germline, CDR1 is SGHTA and CDR2 FQGNSA. The CDR3 extends over 12 amino acids. CDR3 sequence reads: CASSLDLGTQYF. Here the CDR3 DNA reads TGTGCCAGCAGCTTAGACCTAGGGACCCAGTACTTC. The whole variable domain, filled in from reference TRBV7-2 and TRBJ2-5, reads GAGVSQSPSNKVTEKGKDVELRCDPISGHTALYWYRQSLGQGLEFLIYFQGNSAPDKSGLPSDRFSAERTGGSVSTLTIQRTQQEDSAVYLCASSLDLGTQYFGPGTRLLVL.

There are many counts of this clonotype. The genes are TRBV20-1 and TRBJ2-3; 8 nucleotides align to TRBD2. Germline values: CDR1 DFQATT, CDR2 SNEGSKA (reference sequence). The CDR3 contains 15 residues. J gave up 4 bases and V 2 bases, and 8 bases lay outside the gene matches. The CDR3: CSARKGLVEADTQYF. In DNA form, the CDR3 reads TGCAGTGCTAGAAAGGGACTAGTTGAGGCAGATACGCAGTATTTT.

Only a few counts were recorded for this clonotype. DNA for the CDR3: TGTGCCAGCAGTTGGGGTAGCGGGGATTCCTACGAGCAGTACTTC. Its protein product is CASSWGSGDSYEQYF. This sequence joins TRBV27 and TRBJ2-7; TRBD2 agrees at 8 bases. Germline lookup yields CDR1 MNHEY and CDR2 SMNVEV (reference sequence). The CDR3 is 15 amino acids. J gave up 1 base and V 4 bases, and 6 bases lay outside the gene matches.

This clonotype was counted only a few times. V usage is TRBV12-3 or TRBV12-4 and J usage is TRBJ2-5, with D tentatively TRBD2 (6 bases). This CDR3 region has 14 residues. Trimming shortened V by 5 bases and J by 5 bases, and 15 bases separated the two germline ends. CDR3 residues: CASSAGTGYETQYF. CDR3 sequence (DNA): TGTGCCAGCAGTGCCGGGACTGGGTACGAGACCCAGTACTTC.

Only a few counts were recorded for this clonotype. The gene calls are TRBV5-6 and TRBJ2-1, with D maybe TRBD2 (6 bases). This CDR3 comprises 16 residues. Trimming shortened V by 0 bases and J by 1 base, and 11 bases separated the two germline ends. From germline, CDR1 is SGHDT and CDR2 YYEEEE. The CDR3 bases are TGTGCCAGCAGCTTGGCGCGGGGCCTATCCTACAATGAGCAGTTCTTC. Translated: CASSLARGLSYNEQFF.

The chain is built from TRBV10-3 and TRBJ2-3, with TRBD2 identical over 8 bases. CDR1 is ENHRY, CDR2 SYGVKD, per germline. Trimming removed 4 bases from V and 2 bases from J; junction bases left unmatched: 2. The CDR3 length is 14 residues. The CDR3 loop is CAISGAGATDTQYF. The CDR3 DNA reads TGTGCCATCAGTGGAGCGGGGGCCACAGATACGCAGTATTTT.

The chain is built from TRBV28 and TRBJ2-7, with 8 nucleotides matching TRBD1. This CDR3 has 15 residues. J gave up 1 base and V 6 bases, and 8 bases lay outside the gene matches. Per the germline V gene, CDR1 is MDHEN and CDR2 is SYDVKM. As DNA, the CDR3 is TGTGCCAGCAGCCGAGGACAGGGAGAATCCTACGAGCAGTACTTC. Translated: CASSRGQGESYEQYF.

This clonotype appeared many times. The CDR3 DNA reads as TGCGCCAGCAGCCATCCAATCCGGGGGAGCAATCAGCCCCAGCATTTT. It translates to CASSHPIRGSNQPQHF. The chain employs TRBV4-1 and TRBJ1-5; D perhaps matches TRBD1 (5 bases). Trimming took off 3 bases at V and 1 base at J, with 13 bases between the two ends. The CDR3 is made up of 16 amino acids. Germline lookup yields CDR1 MGHRA and CDR2 YSYEKL.

This clonotype was seen many times. Here the CDR3 DNA reads TGTGCCAGCAGCCGGACTAGCGGGAGGTTGGGTGAGCAGTACTTC. Amino acids: CASSRTSGRLGEQYF. The genes are TRBV7-2 and TRBJ2-7; 14 positions match TRBD2. The CDR3 runs 15 residues. V dropped 5 bases and J dropped 7; count of bases not matched to a gene: 7. Germline values: CDR1 SGHTA, CDR2 FQGNSA.

This clonotype was recorded a few times. The chain has TRBV12-3 or TRBV12-4 and TRBJ1-1; D may be TRBD1 (5 bases). This CDR3 has 13 amino acids. Trimming shortened V by 6 bases and J by 6 bases, and 14 bases separated the two germline ends. The CDR3, as DNA: TGTGCCAGCAGCCCCGGGGGGGGGTCTGAAGCTTTCTTT. Translation: CASSPGGGSEAFF.

The V and J genes are TRBV6-1 and TRBJ2-2; no clear D. The germline V gene has CDR1 MNHNS and CDR2 SASEGT. The CDR3 spans 14 residues. V lost 5 bases and J lost 3, with 10 bases in between. The CDR3 is CASSYIPDTGELFF. Here the CDR3 DNA reads TGTGCCAGCAGTTACATACCAGACACCGGGGAGCTGTTTTTT.

There are many counts of this clonotype. CDR3 coding DNA: TGTGCCAGCAGCTTAGCCCGGGGTAGCTCCTACAATGAGCAGTTCTTC. Its protein is CASSLARGSSYNEQFF. This chain uses TRBV7-2 with TRBJ2-1; weak D call: TRBD2 (5 bases). V was clipped by 0 bases and J by 0 bases, with 9 bases between them. The CDR3 is 16 amino acids. Per the germline V gene, CDR1 is SGHTA and CDR2 is FQGNSA.

This clonotype occurred many times. The rearrangement uses TRBV2 and TRBJ1-1, with 7 bases aligning to TRBD1. The CDR3 is 14 residues long. CDR1 and CDR2 (germline): SNHLY, FYNNEI. V lost 7 bases and J lost 3; bases outside the gene matches: 8. CDR3 sequence reads: CASNPDRWDTEAFF. CDR3 sequence (DNA): TGTGCCAGCAACCCGGACAGGTGGGACACTGAAGCTTTCTTT.

As to this clonotype: Given a much more abundant clone one base away, this may be a read error. The chain is built from TRBV7-2 and TRBJ2-7; TRBD2 matches 11 bases. The trim removed 5 bases at V and 2 bases at J, leaving 2 bases unmatched. The CDR3 loop spans 14 amino acids. Germline CDR1 and CDR2: SGHTA and FQGNSA. DNA for the CDR3: TGTGCCAGCAGCCGACTAGCGGGGACCTACGAGCAGTACTTC. Amino acid sequence: CASSRLAGTYEQYF.

The gene calls are TRBV5-6 and TRBJ2-3; D is uncertain. The germline V and J ends were trimmed by 4 bases and 2 bases, with 11 bases remaining between them. Per germline, CDR1 SGHDT and CDR2 YYEEEE. This CDR3 spans 14 amino acids. CDR3 coding DNA: TGTGCCAGCAGCGGACGGGTAAACACAGATACGCAGTATTTT. Amino acids: CASSGRVNTDTQYF.

This clonotype was observed a handful of times. CDR3: CSAPFGGPYNEQFF. The CDR3 nucleotides are TGCAGTGCTCCCTTTGGGGGCCCCTACAATGAGCAGTTCTTC. J is TRBJ2-1 and V is TRBV20-1; possibly TRBD1 for D (6 bases). Germline V gives CDR1 DFQATT, CDR2 SNEGSKA (reference sequence). This CDR3 is built from 14 residues. Trimming pared 5 bases from V and 2 bases from J, leaving 13 bases between.

This clonotype has only a few counts. The V and J genes are TRBV20-1 and TRBJ1-1; weak D call: TRBD1 (6 bases). CDR3 length equals 12 residues. Germline CDR1 is DFQATT and CDR2 is SNEGSKA (reference sequence). Trimming cost V 1 base and J 9 bases, with 12 bases left between them. CDR3 nucleotides: TGCAGTGCTAGAGCGGCAGGGGTGAAAGCTTTCTTT. This gives the protein CSARAAGVKAFF.

V gene TRBV27 combines with J gene TRBJ2-3; TRBD2 is a possible D gene (6 bases). CDR1 is MNHEY, CDR2 SMNVEV, per germline (reference sequence). With 7 bases removed from V and 3 bases from J, the gap between germline ends came to 20 bases. The CDR3 covers 16 residues. The CDR3 DNA is TGTGCCAGCACCCCCTCTCCCGCGGGGCGAACAGATACGCAGTATTTT. Protein product: CASTPSPAGRTDTQYF.

Ten or more counts support this clonotype. The V and J genes are TRBV7-2 and TRBJ2-5, with 15 positions matching TRBD2. The V gene's germline CDR1 is SGHTA and CDR2 FQGNSA. The trim removed 1 base at V and 7 bases at J, leaving 7 bases unmatched. The CDR3 runs to 17 residues. Here the CDR3 reads CASSLGGLAGGEGTQYF. The CDR3 coding sequence is TGTGCCAGCAGCTTAGGCGGACTAGCGGGGGGGGAAGGGACCCAGTACTTC. Complete variable domain (other parts from reference TRBV7-2 and TRBJ2-5): GAGVSQSPSNKVTEKGKDVELRCDPISGHTALYWYRQSLGQGLEFLIYFQGNSAPDKSGLPSDRFSAERTGGSVSTLTIQRTQQEDSAVYLCASSLGGLAGGEGTQYFGPGTRLLVL.

This clonotype was counted a few times. This chain uses TRBV12-3 or TRBV12-4 with TRBJ2-2; D is perhaps TRBD2 (5 bases). The CDR3 spans 12 residues. V dropped 7 bases and J dropped 7 bases, with 10 bases sitting between them. CDR3 sequence (DNA): TGTGCCAGCACCGAAGGGAGCGGGGAGCTGTTTTTT. This encodes CASTEGSGELFF.

The chain employs TRBV20-1 and TRBJ1-5; 12 positions match TRBD1. Germline V gene lookup returns CDR1 DFQATT and CDR2 SNEGSKA (reference sequence). V lost 0 bases to trimming and J lost 2 bases; unmatched junction nucleotides: 8. The CDR3 spans 18 residues. The CDR3 here is CSARDRGTGGSGNQPQHF. CDR3 nucleotide sequence: TGCAGTGCTAGAGATCGGGGGACAGGGGGCTCTGGCAATCAGCCCCAGCATTTT.

This clonotype was seen at least ten times. The chain employs TRBV10-3 and TRBJ2-1; 12 bases match TRBD1. Per germline, CDR1 ENHRY and CDR2 SYGVKD. V shed 5 bases and J 7 bases; nucleotides not matched to a gene: 9. The CDR3 totals 16 residues. The CDR3 region is CAISSPGQGARNEQFF. DNA for the CDR3: TGTGCCATCAGTTCCCCGGGACAGGGGGCGAGGAATGAGCAGTTCTTC.

The chain uses TRBV12-3 or TRBV12-4 and TRBJ1-4, with 7 bases matching TRBD1. CDR3 length: 15 amino acids. The junction had 11 bases not matched to a gene; V was cut back by 7 bases and J by 6 bases. CDR3 sequence reads: CASTTEQGLYEKLFF. CDR3 nucleotide sequence: TGTGCCAGCACCACGGAACAGGGGTTGTATGAAAAACTGTTTTTT.

In regard to this clonotype: This clone may be a read error of a much larger clone one base away. The rearrangement joins TRBV7-2 to TRBJ2-5; 13 nucleotides agree with TRBD2. The V gene's germline CDR1 is SGHTA and CDR2 FQGNSA. This CDR3 has 18 amino acids. CDR3 nucleotide sequence: TGTGCCAGCAGCTTAAGGCCCGGGACTAGCGGGGAGCAAGAGACCCCGTACTTC. Protein sequence: CASSLRPGTSGEQETPYF.

This clonotype was counted many times. The V and J genes are TRBV7-2 and TRBJ2-7, with TRBD2 matching over 8 bases. Germline CDR1 is SGHTA and CDR2 is FQGNSA. The CDR3 runs to 15 residues. V lost 5 bases, J lost 3 bases, and 9 bases stayed unmatched. The CDR3 region has the DNA TGTGCCAGCAGCCACGAGCGGGGGCCTGTCTACGAGCAGTACTTC. Residues: CASSHERGPVYEQYF.

Remarks on this clonotype: The CDR3 does not close with the conserved phenylalanine or tryptophan, likely indicating a read error. The chain employs TRBV5-4 and TRBJ2-1, with TRBD2 matching over 14 bases. V gave up 10 bases and J gave up 0 bases; unmatched junction bases: 18. CDR1 is SGHNT and CDR2 is YYREEE in the germline V gene (reference sequence). The CDR3 contains 20 residues. CDR3 protein: CAGRQSQTGLAGASYNEQFS. DNA of the CDR3: TGTGCCGGACGACAGTCTCAGACGGGACTAGCGGGGGCCTCCTACAATGAGCAGTTCTCC.

The chain uses TRBV7-9 and TRBJ2-3, with TRBD2 as a possible D gene (6 bases). Germline V gene lookup returns CDR1 SEHNR and CDR2 FQNEAQ (reference sequence). This CDR3 has 18 residues. V was trimmed by 6 bases and J by 3 bases, leaving 25 bases between them. Written as DNA, the CDR3 is TGTGCCAGCAGGGGCCCGGGGCTCCGGAATCGGGGGACAGATACGCAGTATTTT. As protein: CASRGPGLRNRGTDTQYF.